The 10 T cell receptor beta chains below come from one sample, sequenced in a study of neoadjuvant anti-PD-1 for oral cavity cancer. Method: immunoSEQ multiplex PCR; TCRdb's copy keeps in-frame clones and lacks some. The sample lists more than 9,500 clones, approximately 59% occurring once. Indicated time point: after neoadjuvant nivolumab, at surgical resection. The material was PBMCs, obtained after nivolumab (anti-PD-1) treatment. Every receptor here comes from a person between 40 and 85 years old with oral cavity squamous cell carcinoma.

The rearrangement uses TRBV12-5 and TRBJ1-1; D is possibly TRBD1 (5 bases). V lost 6 bases and J lost 0, with 8 bases in between. The V gene's germline CDR1 is LGHNT and CDR2 FRNRAP. The CDR3 covers 13 residues. CDR3 sequence (DNA): TGTGCTAGTGGACTGACAGTGAACACTGAAGCTTTCTTT. Translation gives CASGLTVNTEAFF.

This clone was seen a handful of times. The chain uses TRBV7-2 and TRBJ1-4, with D perhaps matching TRBD1 (5 bases). V shed 5 bases and J shed 0 bases, with 10 bases lying between them. This CDR3 is built from 15 residues. CDR1 is SGHTA and CDR2 is FQGNSA in the germline V gene. CDR3 DNA: TGTGCCAGCAGCCCGACAGCTACAACTAATGAAAAACTGTTTTTT. Its protein product is CASSPTATTNEKLFF. Full variable domain (rest looked up from reference TRBV7-2 and TRBJ1-4): GAGVSQSPSNKVTEKGKDVELRCDPISGHTALYWYRQSLGQGLEFLIYFQGNSAPDKSGLPSDRFSAERTGGSVSTLTIQRTQQEDSAVYLCASSPTATTNEKLFFGSGTQLSVL.

The chain combines TRBV5-1 with TRBJ2-1, with 10 positions matching TRBD2. CDR1 is SGHRS and CDR2 is YFSETQ in the germline V gene. The V gene end was trimmed by 1 base and the J gene end by 7 bases; junction bases not matched to a gene: 5. CDR3 size: 15 residues. DNA of the CDR3: TGCGCCAGCAGCTTGATGGCTAGCGGGGGTAATGAGCAGTTCTTC. As protein: CASSLMASGGNEQFF.

The rearrangement links TRBV5-6 to TRBJ1-6; no definite D call. The CDR3 consists of 16 residues. Germline V gene lookup returns CDR1 SGHDT and CDR2 YYEEEE. V lost 4 bases to trimming and J lost 7 bases, with 18 bases between them. DNA of the CDR3: TGTGCCAGCAGCCCCCGGGGTACCTCGGCGAATTCACCCCTCCACTTT. This translates into CASSPRGTSANSPLHF.

The CDR3 DNA reads TGTGCCAGCAGCTCCGGACGTCTCGGCCGGCATGAGCAGTTCTTC. It encodes CASSSGRLGRHEQFF. V and J are TRBV11-3 and TRBJ2-1; D is uncertain. Germline loops: CDR1 SGHNT, CDR2 YENEEA. Deletions cut 4 bases from V and 8 bases from J, with 18 bases between. The CDR3 covers 15 residues.

This clone was counted a few times. CDR3 DNA sequence: TGTGCCAGTAGTATAGCGACAGGGCACGGGGAGCTGTTTTTT. This gives the protein CASSIATGHGELFF. The chain employs TRBV19 and TRBJ2-2, with TRBD1 identical over 7 bases. The CDR3 contains 14 residues. CDR1 LNHDA and CDR2 SQIVND come from the germline V gene (reference sequence). Unmatched junction bases numbered 3, after V lost 1 base and J lost 7 bases.

The chain recombines TRBV11-1 with TRBJ2-7; D ambiguous. Germline CDR1 SGHAT, CDR2 FQDESV (reference sequence). Trimming took 1 base from V and 4 from J, leaving 11 bases between them. CDR3 length equals 14 residues. The CDR3 spells CASSLEDETYEQYF. CDR3 nucleotide sequence: TGTGCCAGCAGCTTAGAAGATGAGACGTACGAGCAGTACTTC.

This chain links TRBV11-2 with TRBJ1-3; 7 bases match TRBD1. This CDR3 has 14 amino acids. V shed 6 bases and J 2 bases; nucleotides not matched to a gene: 4. In germline, CDR1 is SGHAT, CDR2 FQNNGV. The CDR3 DNA sequence: TGTGCCAGCAGGGTCGGGACAGCTGGAAACACCATATATTTT. This translates into CASRVGTAGNTIYF.

This clone was observed once. The chain couples TRBV20-1 to TRBJ2-1; D might be TRBD1 (6 bases). The CDR3 covers 11 residues. The germline V gene encodes CDR1 DFQATT and CDR2 SNEGSKA (reference sequence). Trimming stripped 6 bases from V and 9 bases from J, with 12 bases between. Here the CDR3 reads CSAGALGEQFF. Here the CDR3 DNA reads TGCAGTGCGGGGGCCCTTGGTGAGCAGTTCTTC.

This clone was seen more than once but under ten times. The genes are TRBV5-6 and TRBJ1-5; possible D gene TRBD1, 6 bases. The CDR3 consists of 14 residues. The germline V gene has CDR1 SGHDT and CDR2 YYEEEE. The ends were cut back, 0 bases at V and 4 bases at J, with 8 bases in the middle. The CDR3 protein is CASSLVGQNQPQHF. The CDR3 DNA sequence: TGTGCCAGCAGCTTGGTGGGACAAAATCAGCCCCAGCATTTT.